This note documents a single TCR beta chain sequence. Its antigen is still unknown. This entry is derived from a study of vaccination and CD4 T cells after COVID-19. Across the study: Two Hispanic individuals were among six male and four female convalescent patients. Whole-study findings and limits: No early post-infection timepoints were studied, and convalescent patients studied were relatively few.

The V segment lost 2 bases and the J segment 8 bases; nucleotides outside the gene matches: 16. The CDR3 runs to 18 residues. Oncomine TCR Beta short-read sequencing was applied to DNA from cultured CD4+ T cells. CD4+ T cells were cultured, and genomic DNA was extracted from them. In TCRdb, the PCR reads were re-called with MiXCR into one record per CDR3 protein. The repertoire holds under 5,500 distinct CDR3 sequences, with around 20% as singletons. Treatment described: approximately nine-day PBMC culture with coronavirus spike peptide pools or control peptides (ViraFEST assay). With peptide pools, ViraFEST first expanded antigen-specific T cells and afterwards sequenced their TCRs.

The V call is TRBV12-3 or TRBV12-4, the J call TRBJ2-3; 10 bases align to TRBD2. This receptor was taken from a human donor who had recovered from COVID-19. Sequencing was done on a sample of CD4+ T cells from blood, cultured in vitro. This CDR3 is CASSLQGLAGARRLTQYF. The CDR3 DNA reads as TGTGCCAGCAGTTTACAGGGGCTAGCGGGGGCCCGGCGGCTTACGCAGTATTTT.